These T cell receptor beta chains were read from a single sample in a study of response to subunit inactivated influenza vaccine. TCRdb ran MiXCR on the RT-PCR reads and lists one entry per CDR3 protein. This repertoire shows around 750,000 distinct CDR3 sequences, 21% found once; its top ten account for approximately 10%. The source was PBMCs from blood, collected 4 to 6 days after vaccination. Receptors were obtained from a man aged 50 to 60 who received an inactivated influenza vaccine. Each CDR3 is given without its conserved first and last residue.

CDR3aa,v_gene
SVPGQNTGELF,TRBV29-1
SAFTSGVRSGELF,TRBV20-1
ASGTGESPLH,TRBV27
ASSQLQADTQY,TRBV4-3
ASSVDRIDYEQY,TRBV28
SARDTLGGNTDTQY,TRBV20-1
ASSPERGVMNTEAF,TRBV5-1
SALPGGTVNEQF,TRBV20-1
ASSVGSSRGNNEQF,TRBV9
SARDRSAGSGQPQH,TRBV20-1
ASGGATTDTQY,TRBV5-1
ASSLLGTVSYEQY,TRBV27
ASSQRPPYEQY,TRBV3-1
ASSLDIMGTDTQY,TRBV7-9
AISYEIRLNTEAF,TRBV10-3
AWSQGDQEDLGPQH,TRBV30
SAKTGTSTDTQY,TRBV20-1
ASSMDPSGEQF,TRBV5-1
ASSVDPRGLDNEQF,TRBV9
ASSRTSGGLDTQY,TRBV12-3/TRBV12-4